The subject of this entry is one T cell receptor beta chain. The antigen remains unidentified. The junction departs from the called germline gene at one end, perhaps through a read error. TCRdb re-called the reads with MiXCR, one entry per CDR3 protein. The data show about 900,000 distinct CDR3 sequences, approximately 31% seen once. The data were taken from a study of T cell repertoires in cytomegalovirus infection. Overall study findings and caveats: Totalled public TCR beta family frequency picked out people who carried CMV plus the relevant HLA. The study found HLA-C-restricted CMV-specific TCR beta clonotypes dominating the ex vivo response.

Germline-derived CDR1 and CDR2 are MGHDK and SYGVNS. CDR3 length equals 14 residues. The sequencing here drew on cultured CD8+ T cells from PBMCs, taken from culture after CMV antigen stimulation. This sequence was found in a human donor in good health (CMV status not recorded). Some clones in this sample may be carry-over from other donors' samples. The V call is TRBV25-1, the J call TRBJ1-1; 9 nucleotides match TRBD1. DNA of the CDR3: TGTGCCAGCAGTGAATTTCTACAGGGGGCCCCAATTGGCTTT. Translation: CASSEFLQGAPIGF.